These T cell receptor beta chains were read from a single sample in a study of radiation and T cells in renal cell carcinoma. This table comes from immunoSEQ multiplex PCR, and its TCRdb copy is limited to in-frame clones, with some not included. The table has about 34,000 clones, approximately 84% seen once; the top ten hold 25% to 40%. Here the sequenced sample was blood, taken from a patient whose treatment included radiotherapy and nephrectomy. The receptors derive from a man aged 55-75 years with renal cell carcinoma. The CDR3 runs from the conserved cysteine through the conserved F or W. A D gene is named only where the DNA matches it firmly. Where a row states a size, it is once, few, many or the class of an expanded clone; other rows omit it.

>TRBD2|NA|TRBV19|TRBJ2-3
TGTGCCAGTAGTATGCAGACTAGCGGACTTAGCACAGATACGCAGTATTTT
CASSMQTSGLSTDTQYF
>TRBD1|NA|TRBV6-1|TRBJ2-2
TGTGCCAGCAAAGGACAGGGGGCCACCGGGGAGCTGTTTTTT
CASKGQGATGELFF
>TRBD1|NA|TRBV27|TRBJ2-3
TGTGCCAGCAGTTCGGACAGGAGCACAGATACGCAGTATTTT
CASSSDRSTDTQYF
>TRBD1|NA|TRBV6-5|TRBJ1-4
TGTGCCAGCAGTTACTCTACAGGGGTGGGAGAAAAACTGTTTTTT
CASSYSTGVGEKLFF
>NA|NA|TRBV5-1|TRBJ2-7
TGCGCCAGCAAATTGGGAGACGAGCAGTACTTC
CASKLGDEQYF
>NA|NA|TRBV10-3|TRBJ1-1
TGTGCCATCAGTGAACCAGGGCCGGGGACTGAAGCTTTCTTT
CAISEPGPGTEAFF
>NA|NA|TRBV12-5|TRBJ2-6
TGTGCTAGTGGCCCCTCTGGGGCCAACGTCCTGACTTTC
CASGPSGANVLTF
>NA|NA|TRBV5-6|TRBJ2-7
TGTGCCAGCAGCTGGCCAGGGACCTACGAGCAGTACTTC
CASSWPGTYEQYF
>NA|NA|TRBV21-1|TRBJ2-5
TGTGCCAGCAGCCAGAGGACAGGGGTGACGCAAGAGACCCAGTACTTC
CASSQRTGVTQETQYF
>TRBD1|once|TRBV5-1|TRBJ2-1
TGCGCCACCTCCGAACAGGGGGCCTCTTACGATGAGCAGTTCTTC
CATSEQGASYDEQFF
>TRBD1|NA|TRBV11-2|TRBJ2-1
TGTGCCAGCAGCTTAGTCAGGGGGTCCTACAATGAGCAGTTCTTC
CASSLVRGSYNEQFF
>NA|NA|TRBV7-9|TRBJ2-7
TGTGCCAGCAGCTTCCGGGGGCCGGGAGACGAGCAGTACTTC
CASSFRGPGDEQYF
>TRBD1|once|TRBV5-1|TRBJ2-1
TGCGCCAGCAGCCCCGGGACAGGATTATACAATGAGCAGTTCTTC
CASSPGTGLYNEQFF
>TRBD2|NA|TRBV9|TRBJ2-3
TGTGCCAGCAGCGCATGGACTAGCGGGTTTGAAGATACGCAGTATTTT
CASSAWTSGFEDTQYF
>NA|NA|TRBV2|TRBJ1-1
TGTGCCAGCAGTGAGCAGATAGAAGCTTTCTTT
CASSEQIEAFF
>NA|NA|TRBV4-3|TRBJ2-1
TGCGCCAGCAGCCTAGTCAGGGGAAATGAGCAGTTCTTC
CASSLVRGNEQFF
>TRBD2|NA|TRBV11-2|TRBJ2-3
TGTGCCAGCAGCCCCCGGGGGACTAGCGGGAGTGATACGCAGTATTTT
CASSPRGTSGSDTQYF
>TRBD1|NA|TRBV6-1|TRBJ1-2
TGTGCCAGCTCCGGGACAGCACTCGATGGCTACACCTTC
CASSGTALDGYTF
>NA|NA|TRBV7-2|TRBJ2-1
TGTGCCAGCCACCAGGCCGGAGGGCCCTACAATGAGCAGTTCTTC
CASHQAGGPYNEQFF
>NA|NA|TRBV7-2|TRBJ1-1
TGTGCCAGCAGCCGTCAAACAGTGAACACTGAAGCTTTCTTT
CASSRQTVNTEAFF
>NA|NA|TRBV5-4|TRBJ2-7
TGTGCCAGCCACGCAGGGGCGGGAGAGGTCGGATCGGGTGAGCAGTACTTC
CASHAGAGEVGSGEQYF
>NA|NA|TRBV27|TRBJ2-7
TGTGCCAGCAGTTGGGGGGGCCCCTACGAGCAGTACTTC
CASSWGGPYEQYF
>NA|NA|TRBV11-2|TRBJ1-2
TGTGCCAGCAGCGAGACCGGATACTCGGGGAGGTACTATGGCTACACCTTC
CASSETGYSGRYYGYTF
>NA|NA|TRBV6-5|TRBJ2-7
TGTGCCAGCAGTTCTACTAGATACTACGAGCAGTACTTC
CASSSTRYYEQYF
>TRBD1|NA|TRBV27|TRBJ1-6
TGTGCCAGCAGTTTAAGGGGGCTGATGTTCTATAATTCACCCCTCCACTTT
CASSLRGLMFYNSPLHF
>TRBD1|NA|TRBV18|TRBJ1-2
TGTGCCAGCTCACGACGGGACAGGGGGCGAGGACCTGGCTACACCTTC
CASSRRDRGRGPGYTF
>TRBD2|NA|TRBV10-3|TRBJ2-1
TGTGCCATCAGCCCCCGACTAGCGGGAGGAGATGAGCAGTTCTTC
CAISPRLAGGDEQFF
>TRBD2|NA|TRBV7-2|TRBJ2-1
TGTGCCAGCAGTAAAACTAGCGGTCGATACAATGAGCAGTTCTTC
CASSKTSGRYNEQFF
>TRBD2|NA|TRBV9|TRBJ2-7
TGTGCCAGCAGCCGGGGACTAGCTTCCTACGAGCAGTACTTC
CASSRGLASYEQYF
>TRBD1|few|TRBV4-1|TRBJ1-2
TGCGCCAGCAGCCAAGTGGGACAGAACTATGGCTACACCTTC
CASSQVGQNYGYTF
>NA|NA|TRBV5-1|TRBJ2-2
TGCGCCAGCAGCTTGGGACTACTGGACACCGGGGAGCTGTTTTTT
CASSLGLLDTGELFF
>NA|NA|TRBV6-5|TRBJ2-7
TGTGCCAGCAGTTACAGTTGGGGTGGGCTCTACGAGCAGTACTTC
CASSYSWGGLYEQYF
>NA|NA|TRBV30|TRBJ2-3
TGTGCCTGGAGTCCCAGCAATGGTACGCAGTATTTT
CAWSPSNGTQYF
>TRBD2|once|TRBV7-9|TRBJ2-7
TGTGCCAGCAGCACGGACAGGGGGCAAAGGACTAGCGGGAGAAACGAGCAGTACTTC
CASSTDRGQRTSGRNEQYF
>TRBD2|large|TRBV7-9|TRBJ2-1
TGTGCCAGCAGCTTAAGGTCCGGAGGCGGGAGCTCCTACAATGAGCAGTTCTTC
CASSLRSGGGSSYNEQFF
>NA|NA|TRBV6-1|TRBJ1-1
TGTGCCACCCGCCACGGGGTGAACATGAACACTGAAGCTTTCTTT
CATRHGVNMNTEAFF
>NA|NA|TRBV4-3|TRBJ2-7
TGCGCCAGCAGCCCGTTGACAGGACCCTACGAGCAGTACTTC
CASSPLTGPYEQYF
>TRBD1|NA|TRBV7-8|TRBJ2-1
TGTGCCAGCAGCGAGTACAGGGGCTTCCTCGGGGATGAGCAGTTCTTC
CASSEYRGFLGDEQFF
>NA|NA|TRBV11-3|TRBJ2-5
TGTGCCAGCAGCTTAGAACCAGAGACCCAGTACTTC
CASSLEPETQYF
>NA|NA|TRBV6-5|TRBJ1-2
TGTGCCAGCAGTTACTCAAGACGAGGCGGCTACACCTTC
CASSYSRRGGYTF
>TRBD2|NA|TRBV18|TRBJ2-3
TGTGCCAGCTCACCTGGAGCGGGAGGGCCCCAAGATACGCAGTATTTT
CASSPGAGGPQDTQYF
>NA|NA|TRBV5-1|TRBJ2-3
TGCGCCAGCAGCCCGGGCCGGACTCAGAGCACAGATACGCAGTATTTT
CASSPGRTQSTDTQYF
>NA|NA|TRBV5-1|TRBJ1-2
TGCGCCAGCAGCACCGGAACAGAGTCGTATGGCTACACCTTC
CASSTGTESYGYTF
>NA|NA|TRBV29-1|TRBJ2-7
TGCAGCGTTGGGGATTACGAGCAGTACTTC
CSVGDYEQYF
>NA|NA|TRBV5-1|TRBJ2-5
TGCGCCAGCAGCCTATCCGAGGAGACCCAGTACTTC
CASSLSEETQYF
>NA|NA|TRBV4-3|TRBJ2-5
TGCGCCAGCAGTCCAGAGCTAGGGGACGGACCGTACTTC
CASSPELGDGPYF
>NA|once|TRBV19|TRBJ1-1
TGTGCCAGTAGTGACCGCTATTTATCGGTGACCAACACTGAAGCTTTCTTT
CASSDRYLSVTNTEAFF
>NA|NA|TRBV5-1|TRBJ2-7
TGCGCCAGCAGCTTGGGGCTAGCCCAGGAGCAGTACTTC
CASSLGLAQEQYF
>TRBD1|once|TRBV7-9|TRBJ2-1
TGTGCCAGCAGCTTAGACTGGGGACAGGGGCAGTTCTTC
CASSLDWGQGQFF
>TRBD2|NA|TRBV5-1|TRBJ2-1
TGCGCCAGCAGCCTGAAAGCGACTAGCGGGAGTAATGAGCAGTTCTTC
CASSLKATSGSNEQFF
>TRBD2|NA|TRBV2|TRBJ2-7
TGTGCCAGCAGTGAACTAGCGGGAAGTGGAGTCTACGAGCAGTACTTC
CASSELAGSGVYEQYF